The clone carrying this T cell receptor beta chain was seen a few times. Its cognate antigen is unknown. This record comes from a study of post-analysis software for immune sequencing data. Study outcomes and limitations: Patients had higher frequencies than controls of about five TRBV segments, including TRBV5-6, TRBV5-1 and TRBV20-1. F measure clustering grouped samples strongly by preparation batch. Compared against controls, patients with multiple sclerosis displayed significantly lower normalized Chao1 diversity.

Germline assignment: CDR1 LGHNT and CDR2 FRNRAP. This CDR3 has 14 residues. Each TCR beta cDNA library carried unique molecular identifiers. Once roughly 0.9 to 11 million T cells were used, about half a million cDNA molecules resulted. TCRdb itself ran the PCR reads through MiXCR, one entry per CDR3 protein. The sample consists of 820,000 or so distinct CDR3 sequences, roughly 58% of them appearing once. The sequenced sample consisted of blood. The V gene is TRBV12-5, the J gene TRBJ2-5; unclear D gene. The J call may be mistaken, given a closer DNA end match to TRBJ2-7. The clonotype comes from a girl aged 5-17 years with multiple sclerosis. CDR3 loop: CASGLSEASGEQYF. DNA of the CDR3: TGTGCTAGTGGTCTATCAGAGGCTAGTGGCGAGCAGTACTTC.